In this sample, the clone carrying this TCR beta chain turned up many times. Its antigen is not known. Patients counted as stable if ophthalmopathy did not develop within 18 months. The study left out patients who had uncontrolled infection, other autoimmune disease, pregnancy or lactation. What was amplified from RNA transcripts were TCR beta CDR3 regions. The study used the HTBI primer set for a first-round RT-PCR of the TCR CDR3. TCRdb itself ran the multiplex PCR reads through MiXCR, one entry per CDR3 protein. The profile shows about 500,000 distinct CDR3 sequences, about a sixth of them singletons. Germline-derived CDR1 and CDR2 are SNHLY and FYNNEI. This CDR3 region has 14 residues. Between the trimmed V and J ends, which lost 2 bases and 6 bases, there was a span of 14 bases. This entry is derived from a study of T cells in Graves' hyperthyroidism and ophthalmopathy. As for the study in general: Peripheral blood was taken when the disease was first diagnosed, before any treatment began.

Study-level points and caveats: In blood, most of the thyroid clonotypes expanded above 0.001 were also present.

This TCR was recovered from a woman aged 18-30 years with Graves' hyperthyroidism. Sequencing was performed on blood. The chain links TRBV2 to TRBJ2-7; tentative D call: TRBD2 (5 bases). In DNA, the CDR3 is TGTGCCAGCAGTGAACATGGAGGTGGGTTCGAGCAGTACTTC. It is translated as CASSEHGGGFEQYF.